This entry concerns a single T cell receptor beta chain. The data belong to a study of blood T cell repertoires in COVID-19. For the study at large: The cDNA or gDNA used as material had been derived from T cells, B-cell-depleted T cells, or PBMCs.

Per the germline V gene, CDR1 is KGHSH and CDR2 is LQKENI. This CDR3 comprises 18 residues. Trimming removed 2 bases at V and 0 bases at J, with 17 bases between. Per the authors' pipeline: Counts of nucleated cells, estimated from reference gene primer amplification, were obtained. Profiling relied on immunoSEQ multiplex PCR, and the TCRdb table lists in-frame clones only, not all of them. V and J calls and clone size are given by that table; D and trimming were obtained from the DNA. The sample has roughly 240,000 clones, roughly 87% seen once. This TCR was recovered from a young woman with acute COVID-19. This sequence joins TRBV18 and TRBJ1-3; weak D call: TRBD1 (6 bases). The sample was PBMCs or T cells enriched from blood (not recorded which). The CDR3 bases are TGTGCCAGCTCACCAGGTCTCGACAGGCTTAGCTCTGGAAACACCATATATTTT. It yields the protein CASSPGLDRLSSGNTIYF.